In its sample, the clone carrying this TCR beta chain was seen many times. What it binds is not known. The germline gives CDR1 LGHNA, CDR2 YSLEER. V shed 1 base and J shed 5 bases, with 11 bases lying between them. The CDR3 contains 14 residues. This sample is drawn from a study of human T cells and chemical hapten exposure. Across the study: The study patch tested 0.01% DPC on the upper back and read results at 6 days.

Specified time point: patch test 1, 2 weeks after DPC sensitization. Treatment noted: therapeutic diphenylcyclopropenone sensitization with weekly scalp DPC. TCRdb redid the calling of the RACE reads with MiXCR, one entry per CDR3 protein. The sample has around 120,000 distinct CDR3 sequences; roughly an eighth are singletons. Study observations and caveats: TCRs exceeding a frequency of 1 in 1000 stayed unchanged under DPC sensitization.

The sample consisted of whole blood, taken in connection with sensitization to the hapten diphenylcyclopropenone (DPC). This chain links TRBV4-3 with TRBJ2-5; D perhaps matches TRBD2 (5 bases). The clonotype originates from a young man with alopecia areata. Some clones in this sample may be carry-over from other donors' samples. CDR3 sequence: CASSQGGVGETQYF. The CDR3 bases are TGCGCCAGCAGCCAAGGGGGAGTGGGCGAGACCCAGTACTTC.